What follows describes a single TCR beta chain. Its antigen remains unidentified. This sample was included in a study of identical twins. Findings and caveats of the study: For cord blood, abundant beta clonotypes had fewer insertions, unlike memory repertoires, which showed none.

CDR3 size: 14 residues. The germline gives CDR1 MNHNS, CDR2 SASEGT. J gave up 9 bases and V 10 bases, and 10 bases lay outside the gene matches. TCRdb ran MiXCR on the 5' RACE reads and lists one entry per CDR3 protein. The sample contains some 710,000 distinct CDR3 sequences, 5.5% to 7.5% of which appear only once. The sequenced material came from naive T cells sorted from blood. The TCR sequence derives from a man younger than 35 in good health. The chain links TRBV6-1 to TRBJ1-6, with TRBD1 matching over 9 bases. CDR3 in DNA: TGTGCCACCGGACCCGGGACAGGGAGTTCACCCCTCCACTTT. Encoded protein: CATGPGTGSSPLHF.